This T cell receptor beta chain was captured in a study of T cell repertoires in cytomegalovirus infection. Across the study: HLA-C-restricted CMV epitopes, recently identified, and well-studied HLA-B-restricted ones were used by the study. An indication of both CMV infection and matching HLA type came from public TCR beta signatures.

This clonotype came up a few times. Its specificity is not known. TCRdb re-called the reads with MiXCR, one entry per CDR3 protein. The sample contains some 350,000 distinct CDR3 sequences, around 29% of which appear only once. Study-wide results and limits: The cumulative frequency of public TCR beta families identified carriers of CMV plus the relevant HLA.

Looked up from germline, CDR1 is SNHLY and CDR2 is FYNNEI. This CDR3 spans 11 amino acids. The ends were cut back, 7 bases at V and 6 bases at J, with 9 bases in the middle. The chain recombines TRBV2 with TRBJ1-1; D is perhaps TRBD1 (6 bases). This sequence originates from a human donor in good health (CMV status not recorded). Some clones in this sample may be carry-over from other donors' samples. The sequencing used cultured PBMCs, collected from culture after CMV antigen stimulation. CDR3 loop: CASIQGPEAFF. As DNA, the CDR3 is TGTGCCAGCATACAGGGCCCTGAAGCTTTCTTT.